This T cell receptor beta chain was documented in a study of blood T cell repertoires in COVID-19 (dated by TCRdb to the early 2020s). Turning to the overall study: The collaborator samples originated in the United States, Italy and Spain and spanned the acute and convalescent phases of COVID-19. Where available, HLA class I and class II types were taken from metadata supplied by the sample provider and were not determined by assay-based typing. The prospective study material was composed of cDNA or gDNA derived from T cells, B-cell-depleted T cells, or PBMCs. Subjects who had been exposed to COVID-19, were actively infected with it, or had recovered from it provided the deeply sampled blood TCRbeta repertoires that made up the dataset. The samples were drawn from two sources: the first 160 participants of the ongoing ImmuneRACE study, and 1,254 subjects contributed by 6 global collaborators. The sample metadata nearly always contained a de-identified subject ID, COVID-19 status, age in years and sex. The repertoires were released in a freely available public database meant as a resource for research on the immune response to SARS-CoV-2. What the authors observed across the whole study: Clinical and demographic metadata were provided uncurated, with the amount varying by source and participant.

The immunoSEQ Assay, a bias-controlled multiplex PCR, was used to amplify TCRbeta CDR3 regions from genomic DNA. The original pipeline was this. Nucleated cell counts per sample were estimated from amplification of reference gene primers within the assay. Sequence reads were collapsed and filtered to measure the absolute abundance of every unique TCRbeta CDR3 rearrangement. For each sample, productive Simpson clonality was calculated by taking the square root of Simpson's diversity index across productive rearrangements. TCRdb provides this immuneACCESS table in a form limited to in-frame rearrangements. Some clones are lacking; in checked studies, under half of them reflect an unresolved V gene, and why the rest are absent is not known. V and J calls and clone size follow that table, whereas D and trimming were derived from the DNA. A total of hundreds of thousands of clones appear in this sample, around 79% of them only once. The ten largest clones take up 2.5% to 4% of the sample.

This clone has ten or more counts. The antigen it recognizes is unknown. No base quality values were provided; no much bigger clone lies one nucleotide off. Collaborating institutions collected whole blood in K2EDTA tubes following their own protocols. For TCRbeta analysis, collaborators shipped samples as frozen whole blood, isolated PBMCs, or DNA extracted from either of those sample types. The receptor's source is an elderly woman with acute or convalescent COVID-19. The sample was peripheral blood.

At the DNA level, the sequence is TGTGCCAGCAGCTCCGAGGGTCGGGTTGGTCAGCCCCAGCATTTT. Its product reads: CASSSEGRVGQPQHF. Here the chain combines TRBV7-9 and TRBJ1-5, with no confident D gene call. V and J lose 4 bases and 6 bases, and a span of 16 bases separates them. Based on the germline V gene (reference sequence), the CDR1 and CDR2 sequences are SEHNR and FQNEAQ. From the cysteine up to the phenylalanine, the CDR3 has a length of 15 residues. Only the CDR3 DNA stays, 45 bases, in frame from base 1.